The 7 T cell receptor beta chains below all came from one sample that was sequenced in a study of T cell repertoires in cytomegalovirus infection. TCRdb fed the reads into MiXCR, producing one record per CDR3 protein. The sample lists about 180,000 distinct CDR3 sequences, roughly 14% occurring once. Sequencing was done on a sample of PBMCs. These receptor sequences come from a human donor in good health (CMV status not recorded). Some clones in this sample may be carry-over from other donors' samples.

The gene calls are TRBV20-1 and TRBJ1-5, with unresolved D. This CDR3 is 17 amino acids long. The ends were cut back, 6 bases at V and 2 bases at J, with 23 bases in the middle. CDR1 is DFQATT and CDR2 is SNEGSKA in the germline V gene (reference sequence). The CDR3 here is CSAPGDRSMGGNQPQHF. In DNA form, the CDR3 reads TGCAGTGCCCCGGGCGACCGCTCGATGGGCGGCAATCAGCCCCAGCATTTT.

This sequence joins TRBV29-1 and TRBJ2-7; perhaps TRBD2 as D (5 bases). CDR1 and CDR2 (germline): SQVTM, ANQGSEA. V lost 5 bases to trimming and J lost 6 bases, with 14 bases between them. This CDR3 has 12 amino acids. This CDR3 reads CSVIRDISEQYF. CDR3 DNA sequence: TGCAGCGTTATACGGGATATTTCCGAGCAGTACTTC.

The chain carries TRBV6-2 or TRBV6-3 and TRBJ1-3; D not certain. The ends were cut back, 2 bases at V and 0 bases at J, with 14 bases in the middle. The CDR3 spans 17 residues. Germline CDR1 reads MNHEY; CDR2 reads SVGEGT. DNA for the CDR3: TGTGCCAGCAGTTACAGGGCAGGCCGGAGCTCTGGAAACACCATATATTTT. Protein: CASSYRAGRSSGNTIYF.

This clonotype was counted ten times or more. The chain links TRBV7-9 to TRBJ1-2; tentatively, D is TRBD1 (5 bases). This CDR3 spans 13 amino acids. V was shortened by 3 bases and J by 6 bases, with 11 bases between the two germline ends. The germline gives CDR1 SEHNR, CDR2 FQNEAQ (reference sequence). CDR3 coding DNA: TGTGCCAGCAGCTTGTCGGACATTGATGGCTACACCTTC. Its protein product is CASSLSDIDGYTF.

In this sample, this clonotype turned up many times. The chain recombines TRBV7-6 with TRBJ1-1, with D possibly TRBD1 on 6 matching bases. Trimming stripped 1 base from V and 0 bases from J, with 9 bases between. Germline values: CDR1 SGHVS, CDR2 FNYEAQ. This CDR3 has 15 residues. CDR3 DNA: TGTGCCAGCAGCTTAGGGGCAGGGGTGAACACTGAAGCTTTCTTT. Translated, it gives CASSLGAGVNTEAFF.

The chain couples TRBV15 to TRBJ2-7, with 7 bases matching TRBD1. This CDR3 has 13 residues. The germline gives CDR1 LNHNV, CDR2 YYDKDF (reference sequence). After removal of 0 bases from V and 7 bases from J, the junction contained 3 bases not matched to a gene. CDR3 residues: CATSRDRQGEQYF. The CDR3 DNA reads TGTGCCACCAGCAGAGATCGACAGGGAGAGCAGTACTTC.

This clonotype occurred a few times. The chain joins TRBV7-9 to TRBJ1-5, with D tentatively TRBD1 (5 bases). The ends were cut back, 5 bases at V and 5 bases at J, with 16 bases in the middle. The CDR3 spans 15 residues. CDR1 is SEHNR and CDR2 is FQNEAQ in the germline V gene (reference sequence). Here the CDR3 DNA reads TGTGCCAGCAGCACTACGGGGACCATAGATCAGCCCCAGCATTTT. This codes for CASSTTGTIDQPQHF.